The 4 T cell receptor beta chains below all came from one sample that was sequenced in a study of response to subunit inactivated influenza vaccine (dated by TCRdb to about 2018). The library was generated by RT-PCR. Sequencing was carried out with an Illumina HiSeq 2500. TCRdb trimmed the raw reads at Q25, called clones with MiXCR and kept productive beta chains. Rows with a matching CDR3 protein are joined into one entry that keeps the most common DNA and genes. The sample table lists 200,000 to 250,000 distinct CDR3 sequences, roughly an eighth of them with a count of one. About 7.8% of the sample goes to the ten largest clones. The sequencing used non-naive T cells sorted from PBMCs, collected less than 15 days before vaccination. The sample's cell subset or site label is to be understood as: memory T cell fraction. Source of these receptors: a man aged 50-60 years who received an inactivated influenza vaccine. Donor details come from another sample of the same person, matched by shared clones.

The chain recombines TRBV4-2 with TRBJ2-1; maybe TRBD2 (5 bases). In germline, CDR1 is LGHNA, CDR2 YNFKEQ. Trimming shortened V by 1 base and J by 8 bases, and 18 bases separated the two germline ends. This CDR3 is 16 amino acids long. The CDR3 loop is CASSQGRNIGGDEQFF. Here the CDR3 DNA reads TGTGCCAGCAGCCAAGGTCGAAACATCGGAGGCGATGAGCAGTTCTTC.

The V call is TRBV3-1, the J call TRBJ2-1, with TRBD2 as a possible D gene (7 bases). CDR1 is LGHDT and CDR2 is YNNKEL in the germline V gene (reference sequence). The CDR3 loop spans 16 amino acids. Deletions cut 4 bases from V and 4 bases from J, with 17 bases between. CDR3 protein: CASSPRGGGDYNEQFF. The DNA of the CDR3 is TGTGCCAGCAGCCCCCGCGGCGGGGGCGATTACAATGAGCAGTTCTTC.

This chain uses TRBV11-3 with TRBJ2-1, with 8 bases lining up with TRBD2. Per germline, CDR1 SGHNT and CDR2 YENEEA. V dropped 1 base and J dropped 5; count of bases not matched to a gene: 1. CDR3 length: 14 residues. The CDR3 reads CASSLVAGNNEQFF. The CDR3 bases are TGTGCCAGCAGCTTAGTAGCGGGAAACAATGAGCAGTTCTTC.

The genes are TRBV7-2 and TRBJ2-1, with 10 bases matching TRBD2. Germline loops: CDR1 SGHTA, CDR2 FQGNSA. J was trimmed by 4 bases and V by 5 bases; bases with no gene match: 8. The CDR3 covers 16 residues. The CDR3 sequence is CASSPSSSGSYNEQFF. CDR3 nucleotides: TGTGCCAGCAGCCCGAGTTCTAGCGGGAGTTACAATGAGCAGTTCTTC.